This T cell receptor beta chain was captured in a study of neurological immune-mediated disorders. The method for making cDNA was 5'RACE, and it used 10-nucleotide random UMIs. TCRdb fed the 5' RACE reads into MiXCR, producing one record per CDR3 protein. The repertoire includes 15,000 to 20,000 distinct CDR3 sequences, approximately 12% of them detected once, and 25% to 35% sits in the top ten. The sorted libraries took about a million CD4+ or CD8+ T cells. This clonotype was recorded many times. As yet, its antigen is unknown. Points from the study as a whole: The greatest TCR clonal expansion occurred in HTLV-1-associated myelopathy and the least in multiple sclerosis, which fell below healthy controls. Because no CDR3 amino acid sequences were shared across subjects by expanded clones, private repertoires were suggested in all groups.

The CDR3 totals 15 residues. From germline, CDR1 is MDHEN and CDR2 SYDVKM. Losses at the gene ends were 7 bases for V and 8 bases for J; bases not matched to a gene: 10. Specimen: CD8+ T cells from blood. V gene TRBV28 combines with J gene TRBJ2-1, with 11 bases aligning to TRBD2. This receptor was taken from a woman aged 45-60 years in good health. CDR3 residues: CASTLALAGGYEQFF. The CDR3 DNA follows: TGTGCCAGCACCCTAGCGCTAGCGGGAGGTTATGAGCAGTTCTTC. Filled out from reference TRBV28 and TRBJ2-1, the complete variable domain reads DVKVTQSSRYLVKRTGEKVFLECVQDMDHENMFWYRQDPGLGLRLIYFSYDVKMKEKGDIPEGYSVSREKKERFSLILESASTNQTSMYLCASTLALAGGYEQFFGPGTRLTVL.